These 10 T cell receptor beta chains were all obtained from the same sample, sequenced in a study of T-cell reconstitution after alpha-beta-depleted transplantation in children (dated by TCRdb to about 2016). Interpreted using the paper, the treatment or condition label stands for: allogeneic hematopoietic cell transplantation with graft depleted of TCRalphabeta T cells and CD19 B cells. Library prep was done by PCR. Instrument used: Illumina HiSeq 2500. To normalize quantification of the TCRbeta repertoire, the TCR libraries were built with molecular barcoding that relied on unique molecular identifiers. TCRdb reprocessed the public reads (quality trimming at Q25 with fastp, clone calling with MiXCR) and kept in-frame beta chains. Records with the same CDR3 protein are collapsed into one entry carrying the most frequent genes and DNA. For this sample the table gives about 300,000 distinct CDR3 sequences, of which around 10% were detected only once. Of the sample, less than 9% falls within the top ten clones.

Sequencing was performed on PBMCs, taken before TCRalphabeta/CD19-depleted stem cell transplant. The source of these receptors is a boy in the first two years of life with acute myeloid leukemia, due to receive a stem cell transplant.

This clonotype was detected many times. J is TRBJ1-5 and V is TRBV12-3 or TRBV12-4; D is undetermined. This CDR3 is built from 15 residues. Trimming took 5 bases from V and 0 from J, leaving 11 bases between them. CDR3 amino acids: CASSEGLISNQPQHF. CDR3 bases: TGTGCCAGCAGTGAAGGGCTTATTAGCAATCAGCCCCAGCATTTT.

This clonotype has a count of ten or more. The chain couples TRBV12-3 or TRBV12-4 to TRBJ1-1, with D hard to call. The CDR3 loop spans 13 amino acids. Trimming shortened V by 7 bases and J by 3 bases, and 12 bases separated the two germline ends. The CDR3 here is CASTRKRDTEAFF. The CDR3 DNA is TGTGCCAGCACTAGGAAACGGGACACTGAAGCTTTCTTT.

The CDR3 region has the DNA TGTGCCAGCAGCCGGGGACTCAGGCTAGCCAAAAACATTCAGTACTTC. Its translation: CASSRGLRLAKNIQYF. The genes are TRBV3-1 and TRBJ2-4, with D possibly TRBD2 on 6 matching bases. V was trimmed by 4 bases and J by 0 bases, leaving 13 bases between them. The CDR3 runs to 16 residues. Looked up from germline, CDR1 is LGHDT and CDR2 is YNNKEL (reference sequence).

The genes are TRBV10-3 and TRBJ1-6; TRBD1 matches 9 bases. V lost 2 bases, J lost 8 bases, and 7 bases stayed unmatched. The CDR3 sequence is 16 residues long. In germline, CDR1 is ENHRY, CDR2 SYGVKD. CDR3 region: CAISERRTGEYSPLHF. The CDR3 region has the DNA TGTGCCATCAGTGAGAGAAGGACAGGGGAATATTCACCCCTCCACTTT.

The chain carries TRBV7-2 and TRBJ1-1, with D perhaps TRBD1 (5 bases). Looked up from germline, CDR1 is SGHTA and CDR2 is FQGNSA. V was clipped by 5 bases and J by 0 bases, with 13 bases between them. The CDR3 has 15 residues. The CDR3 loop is CASSAHRSMNTEAFF. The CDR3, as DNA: TGTGCCAGCAGCGCCCACAGGTCGATGAACACTGAAGCTTTCTTT. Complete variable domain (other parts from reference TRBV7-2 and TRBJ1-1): GAGVSQSPSNKVTEKGKDVELRCDPISGHTALYWYRQSLGQGLEFLIYFQGNSAPDKSGLPSDRFSAERTGGSVSTLTIQRTQQEDSAVYLCASSAHRSMNTEAFFGQGTRLTVV.

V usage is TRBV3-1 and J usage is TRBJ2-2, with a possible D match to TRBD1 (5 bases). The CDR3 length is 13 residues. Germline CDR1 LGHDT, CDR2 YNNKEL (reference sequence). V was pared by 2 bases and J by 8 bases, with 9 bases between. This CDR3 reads CASSQLGAGELFF. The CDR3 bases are TGTGCCAGCAGCCAACTAGGGGCGGGGGAGCTGTTTTTT.

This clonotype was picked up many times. CDR3 nucleotide sequence: TGTGCCAGCAGCCAATTTGGGGGCCGGACTGAAGCTTTCTTT. As protein: CASSQFGGRTEAFF. The V and J genes are TRBV4-2 and TRBJ1-1; tentative D call: TRBD1 (6 bases). Germline V CDR1 and CDR2: LGHNA, YNFKEQ. V lost 2 bases, J lost 5 bases, and 12 bases lay in between. The CDR3 has 14 amino acids.

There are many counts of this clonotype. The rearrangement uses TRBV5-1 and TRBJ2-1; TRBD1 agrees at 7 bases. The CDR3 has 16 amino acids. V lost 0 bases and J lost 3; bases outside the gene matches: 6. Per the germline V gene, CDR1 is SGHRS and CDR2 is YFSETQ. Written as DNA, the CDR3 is TGCGCCAGCAGCTTGGGGGCAGGGACAGTCTACAATGAGCAGTTCTTC. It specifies CASSLGAGTVYNEQFF.

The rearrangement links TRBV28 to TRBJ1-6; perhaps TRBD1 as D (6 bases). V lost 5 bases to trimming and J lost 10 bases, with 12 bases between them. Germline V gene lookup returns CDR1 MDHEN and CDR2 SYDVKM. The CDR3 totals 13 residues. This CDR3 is CASSPPGASPLHF. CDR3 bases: TGTGCCAGCAGTCCGCCAGGGGCCTCACCCCTCCACTTT.

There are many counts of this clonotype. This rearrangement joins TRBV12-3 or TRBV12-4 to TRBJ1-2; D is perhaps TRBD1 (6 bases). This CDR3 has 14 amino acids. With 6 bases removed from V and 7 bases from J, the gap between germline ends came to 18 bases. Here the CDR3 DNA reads TGTGCCAGCAGAGATACAGGGTCTTCCCCTGGCTACACCTTC. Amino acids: CASRDTGSSPGYTF.